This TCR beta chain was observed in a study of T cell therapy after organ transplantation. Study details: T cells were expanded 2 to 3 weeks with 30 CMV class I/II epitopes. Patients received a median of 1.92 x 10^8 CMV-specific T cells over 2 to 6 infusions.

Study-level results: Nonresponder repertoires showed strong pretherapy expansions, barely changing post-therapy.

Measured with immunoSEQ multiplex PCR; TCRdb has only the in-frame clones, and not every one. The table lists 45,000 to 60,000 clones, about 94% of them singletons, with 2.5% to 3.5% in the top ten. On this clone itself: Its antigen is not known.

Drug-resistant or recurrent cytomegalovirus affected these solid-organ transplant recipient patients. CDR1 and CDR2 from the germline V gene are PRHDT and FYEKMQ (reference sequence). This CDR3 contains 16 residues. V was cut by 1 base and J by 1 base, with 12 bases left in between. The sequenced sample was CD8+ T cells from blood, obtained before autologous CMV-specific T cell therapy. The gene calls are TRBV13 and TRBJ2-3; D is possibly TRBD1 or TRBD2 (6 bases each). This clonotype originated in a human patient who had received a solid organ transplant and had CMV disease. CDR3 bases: TGTGCCAGCAGCTTAGTTTCGAGGGGGGGCACAGATACGCAGTATTTT. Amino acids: CASSLVSRGGTDTQYF.